Sequencing of this TCR beta chain was carried out in a study of T-cell memory formation after mild COVID-19. General study results and limits: Clones that got smaller from day 15 to 85 had even CD4/CD8, while clones growing later tipped toward CD4+.

To note about this clonotype: What it binds is not known. An end of the junction differs from the germline gene, which may be a read error.

The 5'RACE method, run with constant-segment primers, produced TCR alpha and TCR beta cDNA libraries (carrying sample barcodes and UMIs). TCRdb redid the calling of the 5' RACE reads with MiXCR, one entry per CDR3 protein. Seen here are around 130,000 distinct CDR3 sequences, 15% to 20% observed once, and the top ten hold approximately 13%. Germline lookup yields CDR1 SEHNR and CDR2 FQNEAQ (reference sequence). The CDR3 totals 15 residues. This TCR was sampled from an adult woman who had mild COVID-19 (a few samples of this study predate the infection). Cell type and time point are not known. The sample consisted of PBMCs or a T cell subset sorted from them (not recorded which). The chain combines TRBV7-9 with TRBJ2-3; TRBD1 aligns across 9 bases. The CDR3 loop is CASSVATGGPDTQYF. DNA of the CDR3: TGTGCCAGCAGCGTAGCGACAGGGGGTCCAGATACGCAGTATTTT.